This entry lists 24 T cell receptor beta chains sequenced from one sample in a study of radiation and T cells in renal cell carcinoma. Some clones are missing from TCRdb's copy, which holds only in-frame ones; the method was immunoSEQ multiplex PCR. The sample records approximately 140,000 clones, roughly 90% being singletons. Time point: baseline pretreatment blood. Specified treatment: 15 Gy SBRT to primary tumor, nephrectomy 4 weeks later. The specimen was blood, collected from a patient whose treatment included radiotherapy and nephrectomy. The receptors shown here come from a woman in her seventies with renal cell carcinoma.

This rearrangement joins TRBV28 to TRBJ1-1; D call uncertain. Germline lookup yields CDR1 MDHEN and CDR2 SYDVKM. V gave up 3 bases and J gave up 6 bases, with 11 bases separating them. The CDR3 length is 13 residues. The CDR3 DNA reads TGTGCCAGCAGTTTTTTGGTACCGCCTGAAGCTTTCTTT. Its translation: CASSFLVPPEAFF.

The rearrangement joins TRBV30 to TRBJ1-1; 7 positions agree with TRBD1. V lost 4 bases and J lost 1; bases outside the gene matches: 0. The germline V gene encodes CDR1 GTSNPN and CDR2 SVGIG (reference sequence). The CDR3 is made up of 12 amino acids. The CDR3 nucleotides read TGTGCCTGGACAGGGGGGAACACTGAAGCTTTCTTT. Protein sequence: CAWTGGNTEAFF.

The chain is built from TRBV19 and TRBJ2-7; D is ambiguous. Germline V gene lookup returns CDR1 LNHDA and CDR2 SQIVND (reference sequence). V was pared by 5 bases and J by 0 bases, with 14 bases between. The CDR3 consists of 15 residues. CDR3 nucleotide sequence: TGTGCCAGTAGTGTTACAAGAAAAAGCTCCTACGAGCAGTACTTC. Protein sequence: CASSVTRKSSYEQYF.

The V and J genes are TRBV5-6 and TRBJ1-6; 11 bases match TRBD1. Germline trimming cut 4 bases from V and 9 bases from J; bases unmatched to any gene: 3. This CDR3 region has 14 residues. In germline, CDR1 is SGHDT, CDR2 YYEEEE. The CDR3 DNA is TGTGCCAGCAGCAGGACAGGGGGCCCTTCACCCCTCCACTTT. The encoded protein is CASSRTGGPSPLHF.

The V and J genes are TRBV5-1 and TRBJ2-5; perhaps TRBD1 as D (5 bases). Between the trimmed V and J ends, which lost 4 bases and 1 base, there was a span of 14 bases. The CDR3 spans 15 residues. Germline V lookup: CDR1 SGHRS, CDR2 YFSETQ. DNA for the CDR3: TGCGCCAGCAGCCCGTCGACAGACAGCCAAGAGACCCAGTACTTC. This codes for CASSPSTDSQETQYF.

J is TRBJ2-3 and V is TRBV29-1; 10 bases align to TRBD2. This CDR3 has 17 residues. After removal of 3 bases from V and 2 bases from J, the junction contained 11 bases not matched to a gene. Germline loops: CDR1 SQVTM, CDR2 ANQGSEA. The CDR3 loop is CSVDGLVSGGNTDTQYF. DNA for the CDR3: TGCAGCGTTGATGGTCTGGTTAGCGGGGGGAACACAGATACGCAGTATTTT.

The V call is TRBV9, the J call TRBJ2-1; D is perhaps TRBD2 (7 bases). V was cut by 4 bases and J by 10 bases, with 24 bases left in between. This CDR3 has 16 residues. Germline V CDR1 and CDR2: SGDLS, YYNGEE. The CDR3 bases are TGTGCCAGCAGCCCCCCCGGGGGGACATGGGTTCCGGAGCAGTTCTTC. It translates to CASSPPGGTWVPEQFF.

The CDR3 coding sequence is TGTGCCAGCAGCCGGGCGGATCTTGAGGGGGCCAACGTCCTGACTTTC. This codes for CASSRADLEGANVLTF. J is TRBJ2-6 and V is TRBV4-2, with D unclear. The germline CDR1 and CDR2 sequences are LGHNA and YNFKEQ. Trimming removed 4 bases from V and 4 bases from J, with 14 bases in between. This CDR3 spans 16 amino acids.

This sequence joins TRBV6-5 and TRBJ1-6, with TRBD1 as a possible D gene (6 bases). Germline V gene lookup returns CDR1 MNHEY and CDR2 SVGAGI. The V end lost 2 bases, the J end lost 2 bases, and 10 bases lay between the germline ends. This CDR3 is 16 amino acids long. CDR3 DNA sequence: TGTGCCAGCAGTTACAACAGGGCCACCTATAATTCACCCCTCCACTTT. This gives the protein CASSYNRATYNSPLHF.

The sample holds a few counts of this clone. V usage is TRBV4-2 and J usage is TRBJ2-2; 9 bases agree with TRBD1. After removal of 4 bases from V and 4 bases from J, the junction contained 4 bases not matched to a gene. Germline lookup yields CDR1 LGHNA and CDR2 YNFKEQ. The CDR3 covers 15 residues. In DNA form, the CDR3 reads TGTGCCAGCAGCCCTCGACAGGGGGGCACCGGGGAGCTGTTTTTT. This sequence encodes CASSPRQGGTGELFF.

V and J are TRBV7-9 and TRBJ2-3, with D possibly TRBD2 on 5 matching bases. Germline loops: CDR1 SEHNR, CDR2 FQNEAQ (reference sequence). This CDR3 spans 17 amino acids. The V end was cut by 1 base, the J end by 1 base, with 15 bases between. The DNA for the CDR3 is TGTGCCAGCAGCTTAGGACGGACGCAGGAGGGCACAGATACGCAGTATTTT. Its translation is CASSLGRTQEGTDTQYF.

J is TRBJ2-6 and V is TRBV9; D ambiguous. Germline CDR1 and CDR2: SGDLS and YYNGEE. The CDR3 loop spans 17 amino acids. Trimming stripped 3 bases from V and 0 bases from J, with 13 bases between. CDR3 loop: CASSDGLTDSGANVLTF. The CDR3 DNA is TGTGCCAGCAGCGACGGGCTTACTGACTCTGGGGCCAACGTCCTGACTTTC.

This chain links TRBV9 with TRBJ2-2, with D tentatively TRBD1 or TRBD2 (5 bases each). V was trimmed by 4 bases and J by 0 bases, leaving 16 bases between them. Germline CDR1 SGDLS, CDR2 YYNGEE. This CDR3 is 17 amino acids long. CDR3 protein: CASSSRGVGANTGELFF. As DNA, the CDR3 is TGTGCCAGCAGCTCCCGGGGTGTGGGGGCGAACACCGGGGAGCTGTTTTTT.

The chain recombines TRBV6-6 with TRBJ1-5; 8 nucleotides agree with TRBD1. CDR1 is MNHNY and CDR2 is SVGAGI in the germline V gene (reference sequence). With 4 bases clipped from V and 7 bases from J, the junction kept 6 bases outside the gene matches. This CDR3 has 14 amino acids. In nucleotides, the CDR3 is TGTGCCAGCAGTTCGGACAGGGAAAGACAGCCCCAGCATTTT. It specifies CASSSDRERQPQHF.

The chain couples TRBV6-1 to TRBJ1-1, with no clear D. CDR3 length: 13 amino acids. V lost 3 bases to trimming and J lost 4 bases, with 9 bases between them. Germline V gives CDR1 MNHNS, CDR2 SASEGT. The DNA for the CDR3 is TGTGCCAGCAGTGAGGGGAAAGGCACTGAAGCTTTCTTT. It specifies CASSEGKGTEAFF.

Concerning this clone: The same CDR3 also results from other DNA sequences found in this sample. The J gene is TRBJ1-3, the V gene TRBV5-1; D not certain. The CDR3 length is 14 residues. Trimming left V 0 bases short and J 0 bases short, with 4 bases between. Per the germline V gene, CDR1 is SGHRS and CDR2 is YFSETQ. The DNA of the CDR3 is TGCGCCAGCAGCTTGGGGGCCTCTGGAAACACCATATATTTT. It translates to CASSLGASGNTIYF.

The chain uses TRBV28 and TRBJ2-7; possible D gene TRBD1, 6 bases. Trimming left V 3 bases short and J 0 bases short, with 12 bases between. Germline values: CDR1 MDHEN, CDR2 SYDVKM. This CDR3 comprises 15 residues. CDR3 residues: CASSFPQGSSYEQYF. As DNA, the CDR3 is TGTGCCAGCAGTTTTCCCCAGGGGAGCTCCTACGAGCAGTACTTC.

CDR3 in DNA: TGCGCCAGCAGCTTGGACGGGAGTAGCAATCAGCCCCAGCATTTT. It codes for CASSLDGSSNQPQHF. The rearrangement joins TRBV5-1 to TRBJ1-5; the D is unclear. The V end was cut by 0 bases, the J end by 0 bases, with 7 bases between. This CDR3 contains 15 residues. Germline lookup yields CDR1 SGHRS and CDR2 YFSETQ.

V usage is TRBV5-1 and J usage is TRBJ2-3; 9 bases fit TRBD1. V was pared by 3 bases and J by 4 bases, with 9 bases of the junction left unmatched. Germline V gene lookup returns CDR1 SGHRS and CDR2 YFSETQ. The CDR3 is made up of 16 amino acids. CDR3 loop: CASSSNTGGGADTQYF. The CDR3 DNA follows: TGCGCCAGCAGCTCGAATACAGGGGGCGGGGCAGATACGCAGTATTTT.

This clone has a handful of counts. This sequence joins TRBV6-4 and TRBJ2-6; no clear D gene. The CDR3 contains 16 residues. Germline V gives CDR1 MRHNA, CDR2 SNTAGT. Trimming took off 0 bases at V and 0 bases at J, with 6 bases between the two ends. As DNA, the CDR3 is TGTGCCAGCAGTGACTCAGGGCGCTCTGGGGCCAACGTCCTGACTTTC. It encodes CASSDSGRSGANVLTF.

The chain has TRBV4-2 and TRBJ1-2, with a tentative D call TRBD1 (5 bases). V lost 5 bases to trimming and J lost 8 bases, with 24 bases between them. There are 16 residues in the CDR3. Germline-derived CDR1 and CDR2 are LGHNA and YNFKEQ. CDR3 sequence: CASSSPSQGVSRGYTF. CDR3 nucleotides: TGTGCCAGCAGCTCCCCCAGCCAAGGGGTTTCACGAGGCTACACCTTC.

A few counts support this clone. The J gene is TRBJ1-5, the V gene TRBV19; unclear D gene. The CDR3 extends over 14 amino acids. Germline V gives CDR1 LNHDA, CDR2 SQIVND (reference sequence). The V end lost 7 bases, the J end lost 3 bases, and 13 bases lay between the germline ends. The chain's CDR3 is CASIERSLNQPQHF. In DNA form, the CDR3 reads TGTGCCAGTATTGAAAGGTCCCTCAATCAGCCCCAGCATTTT.

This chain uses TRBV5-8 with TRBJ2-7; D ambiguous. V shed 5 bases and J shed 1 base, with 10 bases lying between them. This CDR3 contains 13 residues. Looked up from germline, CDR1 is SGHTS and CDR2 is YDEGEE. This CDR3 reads CASSRASSYEQYF. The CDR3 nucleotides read TGTGCCAGCAGTCGGGCCAGTTCCTACGAGCAGTACTTC.

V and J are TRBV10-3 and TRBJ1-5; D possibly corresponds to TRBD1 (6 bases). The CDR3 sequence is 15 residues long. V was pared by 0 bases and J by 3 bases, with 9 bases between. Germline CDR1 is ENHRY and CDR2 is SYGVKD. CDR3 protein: CAISESTGPNQPQHF. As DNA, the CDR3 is TGTGCCATCAGTGAGTCGACAGGACCCAATCAGCCCCAGCATTTT.